Listed below are T cell receptor beta chains from one sample, sequenced in a study of blood T cell repertoires in COVID-19. Here immunoSEQ multiplex PCR was the method, and the copy in TCRdb shows in-frame clones only, minus some. This table has about 64,000 clones, roughly 85% appearing once. Input material: peripheral blood. The receptors stem from a woman aged 55-75 years with COVID-19, enrolled during active disease. The CDR3 runs from the conserved cysteine through the conserved F or W. The D gene is left open where the match is weak. Some rows mark clone size as missing; the rest say once, few, many or name a class of expanded clone.

>TRBD1|.|TRBJ1-5|TRBV7-2|19
CASSLAGGPGTGGNQPQHF
TGTGCCAGCAGCTTAGCAGGGGGACCCGGGACAGGGGGCAATCAGCCCCAGCATTTT
>.|.|TRBJ1-4|TRBV29-1|18
CSVYCQGSGITTNEKLFF
TGCAGCGTTTATTGTCAGGGGTCAGGTATTACAACTAATGAAAAACTGTTTTTT
>.|.|TRBJ2-5|TRBV6-5|15
CASSPTGGTQETQYF
TGTGCCAGCAGTCCAACGGGCGGGACCCAAGAGACCCAGTACTTC
>.|.|TRBJ1-2|TRBV28|16
CASGGGRESALYGYTF
TGTGCCAGCGGGGGGGGCAGGGAATCGGCCCTCTATGGCTACACCTTC
>.|.|TRBJ1-1|TRBV7-6|13
CASSPQGGAEAFF
TGTGCCAGCAGCCCCCAAGGGGGGGCCGAAGCTTTCTTT
>.|.|TRBJ1-1|TRBV7-9|14
CASSLAAVNTEAFF
TGTGCCAGCAGCTTAGCCGCAGTCAACACTGAAGCTTTCTTT
>.|once|TRBJ2-7|TRBV11-2|15
CASSIQGAGAYEQYF
TGTGCCAGCAGCATACAGGGCGCTGGGGCCTACGAGCAGTACTTC
>.|.|TRBJ1-1|TRBV28|14
CASSLIRRDTEAFF
TGTGCCAGCAGTTTGATACGGAGGGACACTGAAGCTTTCTTT
>TRBD1|.|TRBJ1-1|TRBV19|15
CASIATGGAYTEAFF
TGTGCCAGCATCGCGACAGGGGGCGCGTACACTGAAGCTTTCTTT
>.|.|TRBJ1-5|TRBV11-2|13
CASSLTGDQPQHF
TGTGCCAGCAGCTTAACGGGTGACCAGCCCCAGCATTTT
>.|.|TRBJ2-5|TRBV7-2|15
CASSLVRGSRGTQYF
TGTGCCAGCAGCTTAGTCAGGGGTTCGAGGGGGACCCAGTACTTC
>TRBD1|.|TRBJ2-7|TRBV11-3|15
CASSSGQGFLREQYF
TGTGCCAGCAGCTCAGGACAGGGTTTCCTACGCGAGCAGTACTTC
>.|few|TRBJ2-1|TRBV6-2/TRBV6-3|17
CASSLEGGRSLYGEQFF
TGTGCCAGCAGTTTGGAGGGGGGGCGGTCTCTTTATGGTGAGCAGTTCTTC
>TRBD1|.|TRBJ1-1|TRBV5-4|16
CASSYPGQLGNTEAFF
TGTGCCAGCAGCTACCCGGGACAGCTTGGGAACACTGAAGCTTTCTTT
>.|.|TRBJ2-7|TRBV13|12
CASSTIGGEQYF
TGTGCCAGCAGCACCATCGGGGGCGAGCAGTACTTC
>.|.|TRBJ2-2|TRBV29-1|13
CSVGGVNTGELFF
TGCAGCGTTGGGGGAGTGAACACCGGGGAGCTGTTTTTT
>TRBD1|.|TRBJ1-4|TRBV6-5|14
CASHRDRGSEKLFF
TGTGCCAGTCACCGGGACAGGGGTTCCGAAAAACTGTTTTTT
>.|.|TRBJ2-2|TRBV7-6|15
CASSPYRMGSGELFF
TGTGCCAGCAGCCCATATAGGATGGGGAGCGGGGAGCTGTTTTTT
>.|once|TRBJ2-2|TRBV19|17
CASSHFGGLANTGELFF
TGTGCCAGTAGTCACTTCGGGGGACTCGCGAACACCGGGGAGCTGTTTTTT
>.|.|TRBJ2-7|TRBV3-1/TRBV3-2|16
CASSQDLARAGLEQYF
TGTGCCAGCAGCCAAGATTTGGCGAGGGCCGGACTCGAGCAGTACTTC
>.|.|TRBJ2-7|TRBV4-1|15
CASSQGPQEGGEQYF
TGCGCCAGCAGCCAAGGGCCCCAGGAGGGAGGCGAGCAGTACTTC
>TRBD1|.|TRBJ1-4|TRBV29-1|13
CSGGTGGAEKLFF
TGCAGCGGAGGGACAGGGGGCGCAGAAAAACTGTTTTTT
>.|once|TRBJ2-6|TRBV29-1|15
CSVLGQNPGDNVLTF
TGCAGCGTTCTAGGACAGAACCCTGGGGACAACGTCCTGACTTTC